This T cell receptor (beta chain) was captured in a study of patients and donors after allogeneic stem cell transplantation. A few counts support this clonotype. Using its own MiXCR run on the RT-PCR reads, TCRdb lists one record per CDR3 protein. The sample has about 960,000 distinct CDR3 sequences; approximately 18% are singletons. Germline CDR1 and CDR2: LNHDA and SQIVND (reference sequence). The CDR3 length is 15 residues. Trimming shortened V by 3 bases and J by 5 bases, and 14 bases separated the two germline ends. The chain uses TRBV19 and TRBJ2-1; tentatively, D is TRBD2 (7 bases). Sequenced sample: blood, either unsorted or a sorted T cell fraction (not recorded which). The sequence was collected from a human donor who was either an allogeneic HSCT recipient or a stem cell or donor lymphocyte infusion donor (not recorded which). It is not recorded whose cells these are; they may come from a transplant donor. CDR3: CASSIVAGANNEQFF. For the CDR3, the DNA is TGTGCCAGTAGTATCGTCGCGGGGGCCAACAATGAGCAGTTCTTC.